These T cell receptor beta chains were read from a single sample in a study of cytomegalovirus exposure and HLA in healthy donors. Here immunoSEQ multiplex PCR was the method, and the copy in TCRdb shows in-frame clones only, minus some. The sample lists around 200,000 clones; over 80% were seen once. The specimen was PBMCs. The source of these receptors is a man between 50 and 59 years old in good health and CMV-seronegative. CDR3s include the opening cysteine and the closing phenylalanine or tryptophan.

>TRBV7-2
CASSLGGTGYSYEQYF
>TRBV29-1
CSVWTTEKLFF
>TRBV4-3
CASSQDFQGGQPQHF
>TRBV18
CASSPPSRLSSYNEQFF
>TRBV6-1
CASSEPSGRKETQYF
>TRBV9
CASSVLGGNTEAFF
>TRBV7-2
CASSLAKGPNYGYTF
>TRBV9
CASSVTGGAREQYF
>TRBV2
CASSDHWATTDTQYF
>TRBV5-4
CASSLGGTGSSYEQYF
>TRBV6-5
CASSETVYEQYF
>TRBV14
CASSQGIHELSEAFF
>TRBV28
CASRQTGVGSYEQYF
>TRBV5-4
CASSQDRATHNEQFF
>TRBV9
CASNLRGENNEQFF
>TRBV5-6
CASSELGLATNTGELFF
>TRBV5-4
CASSLSQGAMDEQFF
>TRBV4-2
CASSQVPGANTDTQYF
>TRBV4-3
CASSPKIRDRDYGYTF
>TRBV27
CASSFRKGGETQYF
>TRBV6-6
CASSFGTSGNEQFF
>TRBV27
CASRKTRDIYGYTF